The 8 T cell receptor beta chains reported below all come from one sample, sequenced in a study of cytomegalovirus exposure and HLA in healthy donors. Use of 60 Vbeta and 13 Jbeta primers characterized the PCR. Clones were sequenced by immunoSEQ multiplex PCR, and TCRdb holds only the in-frame ones, with some missing. This table has more than 150,000 clones, more than 75% appearing once. The specimen was PBMCs. Every receptor here comes from a girl in the first two years of life in good health and CMV-seronegative.

This CDR3 is CASSAAGPSYEQYF. DNA for the CDR3: TGTGCCAGCAGCGCAGCGGGACCCTCCTACGAGCAGTACTTC. The rearrangement joins TRBV9 to TRBJ2-7, with TRBD2 matching 7 bases. J was trimmed by 0 bases and V by 3 bases; bases with no gene match: 3. The CDR3 is made up of 14 amino acids. Germline CDR1 and CDR2: SGDLS and YYNGEE.

This sequence joins TRBV6-1 and TRBJ2-7; TRBD2 aligns across 12 bases. V gave up 6 bases and J gave up 4 bases; unmatched junction bases: 7. The CDR3 is 15 amino acids. CDR1 is MNHNS and CDR2 is SASEGT in the germline V gene. Here the CDR3 reads CASSGGLAGGYEQYF. Written as DNA, the CDR3 is TGTGCCAGCAGCGGGGGACTAGCGGGTGGTTACGAGCAGTACTTC.

The gene calls are TRBV7-3 and TRBJ2-3; D is possibly TRBD1 or TRBD2 (5 bases each). Germline-derived CDR1 and CDR2 are SGHTA and FQGTGA. The CDR3 covers 15 residues. Trimming shortened V by 4 bases and J by 2 bases, and 13 bases separated the two germline ends. Here the CDR3 DNA reads TGTGCCAGCAGCTCAACGGGGCGGTACACAGATACGCAGTATTTT. The encoded protein is CASSSTGRYTDTQYF.

The rearrangement links TRBV5-1 to TRBJ1-1; weak D call: TRBD1 (6 bases). The ends were cut back, 4 bases at V and 10 bases at J, with 14 bases in the middle. Germline-derived CDR1 and CDR2 are SGHRS and YFSETQ. CDR3 length equals 12 residues. The CDR3 coding sequence is TGCGCCAGCAGCGCAGGACAGAATGGAGCTTTCTTT. It translates to CASSAGQNGAFF.

This rearrangement joins TRBV6-1 to TRBJ1-5; maybe TRBD1 (6 bases). The CDR3 loop spans 13 amino acids. CDR1 is MNHNS and CDR2 is SASEGT in the germline V gene. V lost 7 bases to trimming and J lost 2 bases, with 9 bases between them. CDR3: CASNREGNQPQHF. CDR3 nucleotides: TGTGCCAGCAACAGGGAAGGCAATCAGCCCCAGCATTTT.

This chain links TRBV29-1 with TRBJ1-5; D not resolved. The V end was cut by 6 bases, the J end by 6 bases, with 15 bases between. The CDR3 runs to 13 residues. The germline V gene has CDR1 SQVTM and CDR2 ANQGSEA. CDR3 DNA sequence: TGCAGCGTACGTGAATCGGTAACTCAGCCCCAGCATTTT. Protein product: CSVRESVTQPQHF.

The rearrangement joins TRBV12-2 to TRBJ1-1; the D call TRBD1 from the table was never checked on the DNA. TRBV12-2 is shown as a pseudogene. The CDR3 is 16 residues long. In nucleotides, the CDR3 is TGTGCAAGTCGCTTAGGCAGGGGCCGTCTGTCTACTGAAGCTTTCTTT. This gives the protein CASRLGRGRLSTEAFF.

V gene TRBV29-1 combines with J gene TRBJ1-2, with 10 bases identical to TRBD1. V lost 4 bases and J lost 5; bases outside the gene matches: 4. Germline V gives CDR1 SQVTM, CDR2 ANQGSEA. This CDR3 comprises 13 residues. CDR3 protein: CSVVGQGRYGYTF. For the CDR3, the DNA is TGCAGCGTTGTGGGACAGGGGAGGTATGGCTACACCTTC.